This record concerns one TCR beta chain sequence. Its specificity is unknown. The sample comes from a study of T cell repertoires and Cas9 in healthy adults. Study overall: Multi-effector potency, cytotoxicity and lineage were assessed in SpCas9-reactive CD4 and CD8 T cells.

Repertoires were generated with immunoSEQ multiplex PCR, while TCRdb's copy carries only in-frame clones and drops some. The table lists fewer than 25,000 clones, roughly nine tenths of them singletons. The study's findings and limits: SpCas9-reactive regulatory T cells reportedly mitigated SpCas9-reactive effector T cells in vitro.

The CDR3 contains 14 residues. CDR1 and CDR2 (germline): MNHNY, SVGAGI (reference sequence). Trimming pared 6 bases from V and 4 bases from J, leaving 13 bases between. This chain connects TRBV6-6 to TRBJ2-1; D perhaps matches TRBD1 (7 bases). The clonotype comes from a human donor in good health. Input material: CD4+ effector T cells (CD127+, CD25-, CD137-, CD154-) from PBMCs; culture status not recorded. The CDR3 DNA reads as TGTGCCAGCAGCCCCCAGGGGGGATACAATGAGCAGTTCTTC. It encodes CASSPQGGYNEQFF.